Below, 24 T cell receptor beta chains from the same sample are listed, as sequenced in a study of early T cells in non-severe SARS-CoV-2 infection. MiXCR, applied by TCRdb to the 5' RACE reads, yields one record per CDR3 protein. The sample has about 73,000 distinct CDR3 sequences, around 13% seen once; the top ten hold more than 13%. Material: whole blood. All receptors come from an adult who was a healthcare worker with PCR-confirmed SARS-CoV-2 infection or an uninfected control (not recorded which).

This clonotype was seen more than once but under ten times. The genes are TRBV6-5 and TRBJ1-1; 7 bases map to TRBD1. Losses at the gene ends were 10 bases for V and 2 bases for J; bases not matched to a gene: 7. Germline CDR1 and CDR2: MNHEY and SVGAGI. The CDR3 covers 13 residues. The CDR3 here is CATTTGINTEAFF. The CDR3 DNA reads as TGTGCCACCACGACAGGGATTAACACTGAAGCTTTCTTT.

This clonotype was counted only a few times. The chain recombines TRBV7-6 with TRBJ2-3, with 11 bases fitting TRBD1. The CDR3 is made up of 17 amino acids. Germline CDR1 reads SGHVS; CDR2 reads FNYEAQ. V lost 3 bases and J lost 8; bases outside the gene matches: 13. This chain's CDR3 is CASSFRTGTGGSGTQYF. The CDR3 DNA is TGTGCCAGCAGCTTTAGGACCGGGACAGGGGGATCGGGTACGCAGTATTTT.

In this sample, this clonotype turned up many times. The chain carries TRBV10-3 and TRBJ2-1; D uncertain. CDR1 ENHRY and CDR2 SYGVKD come from the germline V gene. Trimming took off 4 bases at V and 4 bases at J, with 8 bases between the two ends. The CDR3 is 13 amino acids. For the CDR3, the DNA is TGTGCCATCAGTGGAATCGGGTACAATGAGCAGTTCTTC. Its protein product is CAISGIGYNEQFF.

This clonotype has at least ten counts. The chain recombines TRBV7-3 with TRBJ2-2; no clear D. V was cut by 3 bases and J by 4 bases, with 6 bases left in between. The CDR3 contains 13 residues. Per germline, CDR1 SGHTA and CDR2 FQGTGA. CDR3 nucleotides: TGTGCCAGCAGCTTCCGGAGCACCGGGGAGCTGTTTTTT. It specifies CASSFRSTGELFF. Together with reference TRBV7-3 and TRBJ2-2, the CDR3 gives the full variable domain: GAGVSQTPSNKVTEKGKYVELRCDPISGHTALYWYRQSLGQGPEFLIYFQGTGAADDSGLPNDRFFAVRPEGSVSTLKIQRTERGDSAVYLCASSFRSTGELFFGEGSRLTVL.

This clonotype was detected only a few times. This sequence joins TRBV28 and TRBJ1-2; D is ambiguous. The CDR3 has 12 residues. Germline-derived CDR1 and CDR2 are MDHEN and SYDVKM. V shed 2 bases and J shed 5 bases, with 6 bases lying between them. The CDR3 loop is CASSLAAYGYTF. DNA of the CDR3: TGTGCCAGCAGTTTAGCGGCTTATGGCTACACCTTC.

This clonotype was seen ten or more times. This sequence joins TRBV5-1 and TRBJ1-5, with 8 bases fitting TRBD1. Germline CDR1 and CDR2: SGHRS and YFSETQ. CDR3 size: 15 residues. With 0 bases clipped from V and 6 bases from J, the junction kept 5 bases outside the gene matches. Here the CDR3 reads CASSLGQGASQPQHF. Here the CDR3 DNA reads TGCGCCAGCAGCTTGGGGCAGGGGGCAAGTCAGCCCCAGCATTTT.

The chain employs TRBV13 and TRBJ2-6; the D gene is possibly TRBD1 (6 bases). CDR3 length: 17 residues. V was pared by 5 bases and J by 4 bases, with 18 bases between. Germline V gives CDR1 PRHDT, CDR2 FYEKMQ (reference sequence). CDR3 sequence: CASSSKLGTPGANVLTF. In DNA, the CDR3 is TGTGCCAGCAGCAGTAAACTAGGGACACCAGGGGCCAACGTCCTGACTTTC.

The CDR3 DNA follows: TGCAGTGCTTCCGGGACAGGGAGTTCGAACATTCAGTACTTC. This translates into CSASGTGSSNIQYF. The rearrangement links TRBV20-1 to TRBJ2-4; 9 nucleotides line up with TRBD1. Germline values: CDR1 DFQATT, CDR2 SNEGSKA (reference sequence). This CDR3 has 14 residues. V lost 5 bases, J lost 7 bases, and 9 bases stayed unmatched.

This clonotype was counted ten times or more. This chain uses TRBV10-3 with TRBJ2-7; D possibly corresponds to TRBD1 (5 bases). Germline V CDR1 and CDR2: ENHRY, SYGVKD. V was cut by 3 bases and J by 4 bases, with 7 bases left in between. The CDR3 runs 12 residues. The CDR3 reads CAISERGYEQYF. In DNA, the CDR3 is TGTGCCATCAGTGAAAGGGGTTACGAGCAGTACTTC.

This clonotype was seen only a few times. CDR3 loop: CASTPGPYSNQPQHF. The CDR3 nucleotides are TGTGCCAGCACCCCGGGCCCATATAGCAATCAGCCCCAGCATTTT. V is TRBV12-3 or TRBV12-4 and J is TRBJ1-5; unclear D gene. Between the trimmed V and J ends, which lost 7 bases and 0 bases, there was a span of 13 bases. The CDR3 contains 15 residues.

The genes are TRBV28 and TRBJ1-2, with 7 bases that match TRBD1. V dropped 8 bases and J dropped 8; count of bases not matched to a gene: 11. The CDR3 extends over 13 amino acids. Germline CDR1 MDHEN, CDR2 SYDVKM. As DNA, the CDR3 is TGTGCCAGCGACCCACACAGGGGCGCCGGCTACACCTTC. Translated, it gives CASDPHRGAGYTF.

This clonotype was detected ten times or more. V and J are TRBV3-1 and TRBJ2-2; D not certain. There are 12 residues in the CDR3. Germline-derived CDR1 and CDR2 are LGHDT and YNNKEL (reference sequence). The ends were cut back, 1 base at V and 8 bases at J, with 5 bases in the middle. The CDR3 region has the DNA TGTGCCAGCAGCCAAGGCTGGGGGGAGCTGTTTTTT. Translated, it gives CASSQGWGELFF.

This clonotype has just a few counts. The CDR3 DNA is TGCAGCGTCCCCCCACCTTCAACAGAAGAGACCCAGTACTTC. It specifies CSVPPPSTEETQYF. The V gene is TRBV29-1, the J gene TRBJ2-5; D is ambiguous. The V gene's germline CDR1 is SQVTM and CDR2 ANQGSEA. The CDR3 consists of 14 residues. V was trimmed by 6 bases and J by 3 bases, leaving 17 bases between them. Full variable domain (rest looked up from reference TRBV29-1 and TRBJ2-5): SAVISQKPSRDICQRGTSLTIQCQVDSQVTMMFWYRQQPGQSLTLIATANQGSEATYESGFVIDKFPISRPNLTFSTLTVSNMSPEDSSIYLCSVPPPSTEETQYFGPGTRLLVL.

The chain joins TRBV3-1 to TRBJ2-1, with no clear D. Germline CDR1 reads LGHDT; CDR2 reads YNNKEL (reference sequence). CDR3 length equals 11 residues. Trimming cost V 5 bases and J 8 bases, with 7 bases left between them. CDR3 sequence (DNA): TGTGCCAGCAGCAGCCTTGATGAGCAGTTCTTC. Translated: CASSSLDEQFF.

This clonotype occurred many times. CDR3 in DNA: TGTGCCAGCAGCAGCCCGCAGGGGGCGCTTACTGAAGCTTTCTTT. This translates into CASSSPQGALTEAFF. The rearrangement uses TRBV7-9 and TRBJ1-1, with TRBD1 matching over 8 bases. The germline gives CDR1 SEHNR, CDR2 FQNEAQ (reference sequence). The CDR3 consists of 15 residues. V lost 5 bases, J lost 5 bases, and 10 bases stayed unmatched.

This chain connects TRBV5-1 to TRBJ2-5, with 7 bases matching TRBD2. Germline-derived CDR1 and CDR2 are SGHRS and YFSETQ. Germline trimming cut 2 bases from V and 2 bases from J; bases unmatched to any gene: 3. This CDR3 has 14 residues. The CDR3 DNA is TGCGCCAGCAGCTTCCGACTAGCACAAGAGACCCAGTACTTC. Protein: CASSFRLAQETQYF.

This clonotype was seen more than once but under ten times. CDR3 region: CASSFNTNEQYF. The CDR3 coding sequence is TGTGCCAGCAGTTTCAACACTAACGAGCAGTACTTC. V is TRBV12-3 or TRBV12-4 and J is TRBJ2-7; D is unresolved. The CDR3 has 12 amino acids. V was trimmed by 3 bases and J by 5 bases, leaving 8 bases between them.

V gene TRBV20-1 combines with J gene TRBJ2-7, with a weak D call TRBD1 (6 bases). V was shortened by 6 bases and J by 2 bases, with 17 bases between the two germline ends. CDR1 and CDR2 from the germline V gene are DFQATT and SNEGSKA (reference sequence). The CDR3 contains 14 residues. The CDR3 is CSARSGRGTYEQYF. The CDR3 DNA follows: TGCAGTGCAAGAAGCGGCAGGGGCACCTACGAGCAGTACTTC.

This clonotype was counted many times. The V call is TRBV6-2 or TRBV6-3, the J call TRBJ2-7; no definite D call. V was clipped by 6 bases and J by 3 bases, with 6 bases between them. CDR1 is MNHEY, CDR2 SVGEGT, per germline. The CDR3 contains 11 residues. This CDR3 reads CASSSLYEQYF. CDR3 sequence (DNA): TGTGCCAGCAGCTCCCTCTACGAGCAGTACTTC.

This clonotype has a handful of counts. The J gene is TRBJ2-1, the V gene TRBV7-7; possible D gene TRBD1, 6 bases. Trimming removed 3 bases from V and 5 bases from J, with 8 bases in between. This CDR3 has 13 amino acids. Germline V gene lookup returns CDR1 SSHAT and CDR2 FNYEAQ (reference sequence). The CDR3 nucleotides read TGTGCCAGCAGCTTCGGACAGCACAATGAGCAGTTCTTC. Translated: CASSFGQHNEQFF.

The chain carries TRBV19 and TRBJ2-1; 8 positions match TRBD1. This CDR3 spans 15 amino acids. The V gene end was trimmed by 4 bases and the J gene end by 10 bases; junction bases not matched to a gene: 12. The germline V gene has CDR1 LNHDA and CDR2 SQIVND (reference sequence). CDR3 in amino acids: CASSSWTGPKNEQFF. As DNA, the CDR3 is TGTGCCAGTAGTAGCTGGACAGGGCCGAAGAACGAGCAGTTCTTC.

This clonotype was observed a single time. The chain couples TRBV7-9 to TRBJ1-1, with D tentatively TRBD1 (5 bases). V was shortened by 4 bases and J by 4 bases, with 10 bases between the two germline ends. The CDR3 covers 13 residues. Germline loops: CDR1 SEHNR, CDR2 FQNEAQ (reference sequence). The CDR3 loop reads CASSYEGITEAFF. The CDR3 nucleotides read TGTGCCAGCAGCTATGAGGGGATCACTGAAGCTTTCTTT.

The V call is TRBV4-3, the J call TRBJ1-4; 7 bases line up with TRBD1. The V gene end was trimmed by 0 bases and the J gene end by 8 bases; junction bases not matched to a gene: 12. Germline values: CDR1 LGHNA, CDR2 YSLEER. The CDR3 has 17 residues. The CDR3 DNA reads as TGCGCCAGCAGCCAAGATTTGAGAGGGGGCCTTCGGGAAAAACTGTTTTTT. It translates to CASSQDLRGGLREKLFF.

V usage is TRBV5-1 and J usage is TRBJ2-2; maybe TRBD2 (5 bases). The V gene lost 5 bases and the J gene lost 1 base, with 9 bases spanning the gap. The CDR3 is 14 amino acids. Germline-derived CDR1 and CDR2 are SGHRS and YFSETQ. The CDR3 DNA follows: TGCGCCAGCAGGGAGGAACAGAACACCGGGGAGCTGTTTTTT. Translated, it gives CASREEQNTGELFF.